The following is a T cell receptor beta chain sequence with its context. The authors produced TCR alpha and TCR beta cDNA libraries with sample barcodes and UMIs by 5'RACE using constant-segment primers. TCRdb analysed the 5' RACE reads with MiXCR anew, one entry per CDR3 protein. The sample includes fewer than 250,000 distinct CDR3 sequences, 27% seen only once; the top ten take about 10%. The sample is drawn from a study of T-cell memory formation after mild COVID-19. Trimming removed 6 bases at V and 2 bases at J, with 16 bases between. The CDR3 is 15 amino acids. Germline CDR1 reads ENHRY; CDR2 reads SYGVKD.

The gene calls are TRBV10-3 and TRBJ2-5, with D uncertain. The source of this sequence is an adult woman who had mild COVID-19 (a few samples of this study predate the infection). Cell type and time point are not known. The sequenced sample was PBMCs or a T cell subset sorted from them (not recorded which). CDR3 coding DNA: TGTGCCATCAGCCCTGTTAGGCCAGCTCAAGAGACCCAGTACTTC. It yields the protein CAISPVRPAQETQYF.